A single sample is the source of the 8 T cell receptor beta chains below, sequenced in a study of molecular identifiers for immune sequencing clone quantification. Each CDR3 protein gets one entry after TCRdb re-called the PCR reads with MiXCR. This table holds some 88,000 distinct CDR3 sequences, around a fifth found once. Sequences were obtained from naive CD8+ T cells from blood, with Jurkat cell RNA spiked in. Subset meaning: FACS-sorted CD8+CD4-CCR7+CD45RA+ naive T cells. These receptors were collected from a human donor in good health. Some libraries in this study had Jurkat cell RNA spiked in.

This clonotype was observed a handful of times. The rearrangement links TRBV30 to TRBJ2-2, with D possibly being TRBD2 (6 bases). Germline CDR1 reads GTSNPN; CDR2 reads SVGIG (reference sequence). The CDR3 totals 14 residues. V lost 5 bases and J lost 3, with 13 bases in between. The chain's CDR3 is CAWPAPGDTGELFF. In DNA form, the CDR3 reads TGTGCCTGGCCCGCCCCGGGGGACACCGGGGAGCTGTTTTTT.

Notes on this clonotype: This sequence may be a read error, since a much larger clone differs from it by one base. The CDR3 is CASSFSGYEQHF. For the CDR3, the DNA is TGTGCCAGCAGCTTTAGCGGGTACGAGCAGCACTTC. V and J are TRBV7-2 and TRBJ2-7, with TRBD2 matching 7 bases. Germline assignment: CDR1 SGHTA and CDR2 FQGNSA. The CDR3 contains 12 residues.

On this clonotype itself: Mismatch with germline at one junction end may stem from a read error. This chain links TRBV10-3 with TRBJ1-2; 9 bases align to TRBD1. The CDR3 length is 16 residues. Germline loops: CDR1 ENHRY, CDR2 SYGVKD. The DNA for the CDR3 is TGTGCCATCAGTGCAGTCCCCACAGGGGGCAAGGATGGCTGCACCTTC. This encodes CAISAVPTGGKDGCTF.

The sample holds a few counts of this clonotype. Here the CDR3 DNA reads TGTGCCAGCAGCTTATCTGGCGGCTCCTACGAGCAGTACTTC. This encodes CASSLSGGSYEQYF. The genes are TRBV7-2 and TRBJ2-7; D ambiguous. Trimming cost V 2 bases and J 0 bases, with 8 bases left between them. Germline V gene data show CDR1 as SGHTA and CDR2 as FQGNSA. This CDR3 contains 14 residues. Filled out from reference TRBV7-2 and TRBJ2-7, the complete variable domain reads GAGVSQSPSNKVTEKGKDVELRCDPISGHTALYWYRQSLGQGLEFLIYFQGNSAPDKSGLPSDRFSAERTGGSVSTLTIQRTQQEDSAVYLCASSLSGGSYEQYFGPGTRLTVT.

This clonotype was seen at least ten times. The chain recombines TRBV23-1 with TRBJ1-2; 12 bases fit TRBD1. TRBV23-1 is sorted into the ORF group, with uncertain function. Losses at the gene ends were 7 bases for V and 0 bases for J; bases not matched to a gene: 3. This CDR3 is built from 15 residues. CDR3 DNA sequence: TGCGCCAGCAATGGGACAGGGGGCTCTAACTATGGCTACACCTTC. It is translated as CASNGTGGSNYGYTF.

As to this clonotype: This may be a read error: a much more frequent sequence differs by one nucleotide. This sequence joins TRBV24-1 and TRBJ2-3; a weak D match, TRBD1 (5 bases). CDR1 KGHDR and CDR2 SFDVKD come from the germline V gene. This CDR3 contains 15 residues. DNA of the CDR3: TGTGCCACCAGTGATGGACAACTTAGCACAGATACGCTGTATTTT. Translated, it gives CATSDGQLSTDTLYF.

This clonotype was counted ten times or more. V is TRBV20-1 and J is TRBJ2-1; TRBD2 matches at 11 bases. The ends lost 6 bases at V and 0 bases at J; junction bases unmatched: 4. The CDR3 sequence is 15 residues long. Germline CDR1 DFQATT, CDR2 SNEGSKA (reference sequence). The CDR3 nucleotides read TGCAGTGCCTGGCTAGCGGGGGGCTCCTACAATGAGCAGTTCTTC. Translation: CSAWLAGGSYNEQFF.

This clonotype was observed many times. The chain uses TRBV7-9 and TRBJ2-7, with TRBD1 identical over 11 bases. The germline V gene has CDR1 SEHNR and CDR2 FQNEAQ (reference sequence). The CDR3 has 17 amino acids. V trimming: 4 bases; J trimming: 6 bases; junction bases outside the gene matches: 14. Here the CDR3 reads CASSSIPPGTGGFEQYF. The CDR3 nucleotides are TGTGCCAGCAGCTCCATCCCCCCCGGGACAGGGGGATTCGAGCAGTACTTC.